This T cell receptor beta chain was recorded in a study of cytomegalovirus exposure and HLA in healthy donors. PCR was performed using 60 Vbeta and 13 Jbeta primers. Repertoires were generated with immunoSEQ multiplex PCR, while TCRdb's copy carries only in-frame clones and drops some. The sample has about 43,000 clones, roughly 80% seen once; the top ten hold 1.4%. V was pared by 7 bases and J by 2 bases, with 10 bases of the junction left unmatched. The CDR3 spans 16 residues. In germline, CDR1 is ENHRY, CDR2 SYGVKD. This clonotype originated in a man aged 25 to 40 in good health and CMV-seronegative. The chain has TRBV10-3 and TRBJ2-5; 10 bases match TRBD1. Sample: PBMCs. CDR3 sequence (DNA): TGTGCCATCATGACCGGGACAGGGGACGGGCAAGAGACCCAGTACTTC. It specifies CAIMTGTGDGQETQYF.